Shown below are 9 T cell receptor beta chains from a single sample sequenced in a study of blood T cells in healthy people across ages. A sample-barcoded 5' primer and a J-beta primer mix were used in a second PCR of about 7 to 12 cycles. TCRdb redid the calling of the 5' RACE reads with MiXCR, one entry per CDR3 protein. Here the sample spans around 800,000 distinct CDR3 sequences, about 42% being singletons. Sequenced: blood. These receptors were taken from a man older than 75 in good health.

The rearrangement joins TRBV4-1 to TRBJ2-3; 13 bases align to TRBD2. The CDR3 is 20 amino acids. Unmatched junction bases numbered 11, after V lost 1 base and J lost 1 base. From germline, CDR1 is MGHRA and CDR2 YSYEKL. The CDR3 DNA is TGCGCCAGCAGCCAAGGGTGGGGACTAGCGGGGCCCCGGGGCACAGATACGCAGTATTTT. Translating it yields CASSQGWGLAGPRGTDTQYF.

The rearrangement links TRBV4-1 to TRBJ2-1; D perhaps matches TRBD2 (5 bases). There are 14 residues in the CDR3. The V gene's germline CDR1 is MGHRA and CDR2 YSYEKL. The ends were cut back, 4 bases at V and 5 bases at J, with 12 bases in the middle. The CDR3 sequence is CASSLEASNNEQFF. As DNA, the CDR3 is TGCGCCAGCAGCCTGGAGGCGAGTAACAATGAGCAGTTCTTC.

Notes on this clonotype: A much larger clone differs from this one at a single base, so this may be a read error. V and J are TRBV28 and TRBJ2-7, with D unclear. The CDR3 loop spans 14 amino acids. Germline assignment: CDR1 MDHEN and CDR2 SYDVKM. V shed 5 bases and J shed 6 bases, with 17 bases lying between them. CDR3: CASSVNRISREQYF. The DNA of the CDR3 is TGTGCCAGCAGTGTAAATCGGATCAGCCGCGAGCAGTACTTC.

The rearrangement uses TRBV7-2 and TRBJ2-3; D gene unclear. This CDR3 has 14 residues. Germline values: CDR1 SGHTA, CDR2 FQGNSA. Trimming stripped 2 bases from V and 1 base from J, with 7 bases between. The CDR3 region has the DNA TGTGCCAGCAGCTTAAATGGACGCACAGATACGCAGTATTTT. Translating it yields CASSLNGRTDTQYF.

The V and J genes are TRBV30 and TRBJ2-7, with no clear D. Germline CDR1 reads GTSNPN; CDR2 reads SVGIG (reference sequence). This CDR3 is built from 12 residues. Trimming stripped 2 bases from V and 7 bases from J, with 12 bases between. CDR3 nucleotides: TGTGCCTGGAGTCTGAACTACAATGAGCAGTACTTC. It translates to CAWSLNYNEQYF.

This chain links TRBV7-2 with TRBJ2-3; tentatively, D is TRBD2 (6 bases). Per germline, CDR1 SGHTA and CDR2 FQGNSA. The length of the CDR3 is 16 residues. V lost 1 base, J lost 4 bases, and 15 bases lay in between. CDR3 nucleotides: TGTGCCAGCAGCTTAGTAGGTGCGTCTAGCGCAGATACGCAGTATTTT. It translates to CASSLVGASSADTQYF. Combining the CDR3 with reference TRBV7-2 and TRBJ2-3 gives the whole variable domain GAGVSQSPSNKVTEKGKDVELRCDPISGHTALYWYRQSLGQGLEFLIYFQGNSAPDKSGLPSDRFSAERTGGSVSTLTIQRTQQEDSAVYLCASSLVGASSADTQYFGPGTRLTVL.

The table lists this clonotype with a count of one. The genes are TRBV18 and TRBJ1-4; TRBD1 matches at 9 bases. CDR3 length: 16 amino acids. The germline V gene encodes CDR1 KGHSH and CDR2 LQKENI. The ends lost 2 bases at V and 5 bases at J; junction bases unmatched: 6. The CDR3 DNA sequence: TGTGCCAGCTCACCAAGGACAGGGGATAGAAATGAAAAACTGTTTTTT. This gives the protein CASSPRTGDRNEKLFF.

This clonotype was seen only a few times. V is TRBV7-2 and J is TRBJ1-4; the D gene is possibly TRBD1 (5 bases). CDR1 and CDR2 (germline): SGHTA, FQGNSA. Trimming took 2 bases from V and 0 from J, leaving 13 bases between them. The CDR3 is made up of 17 amino acids. CDR3 protein: CASSLRAADTTNEKLFF. CDR3 coding DNA: TGTGCCAGCAGCTTAAGGGCAGCGGACACAACTAATGAAAAACTGTTTTTT.

In this sample, this clonotype turned up a few times. The rearrangement uses TRBV12-3 or TRBV12-4 and TRBJ2-7; 11 bases line up with TRBD2. Unmatched junction bases numbered 18, after V lost 5 bases and J lost 3 bases. CDR3 length: 19 amino acids. The CDR3 nucleotides are TGTGCCAGCAGTCCCAGGGGACTGTCCCCTAGCGGGAGGAACTACGAGCAGTACTTC. Translating gives CASSPRGLSPSGRNYEQYF.